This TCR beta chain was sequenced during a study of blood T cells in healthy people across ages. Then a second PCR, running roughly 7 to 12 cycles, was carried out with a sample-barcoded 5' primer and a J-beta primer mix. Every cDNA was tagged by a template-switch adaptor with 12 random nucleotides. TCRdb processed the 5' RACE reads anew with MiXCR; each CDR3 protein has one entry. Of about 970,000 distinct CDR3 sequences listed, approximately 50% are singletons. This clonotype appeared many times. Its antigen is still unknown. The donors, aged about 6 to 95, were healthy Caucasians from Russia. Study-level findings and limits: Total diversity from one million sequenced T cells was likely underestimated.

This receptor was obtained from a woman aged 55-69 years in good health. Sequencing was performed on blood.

CDR3 sequence: CASKTSGRAYEQYF. As DNA, the CDR3 is TGTGCCAGCAAAACTAGCGGGAGAGCCTACGAGCAGTACTTC. The chain uses TRBV7-8 and TRBJ2-7, with 11 positions matching TRBD2. V gave up 7 bases and J gave up 2 bases; unmatched junction bases: 4. Germline lookup yields CDR1 SGHVS and CDR2 FQNEAQ. CDR3 length equals 14 residues. The full variable domain, its missing parts supplied by reference TRBV7-8 and TRBJ2-7, is GAGVSQSPRYKVAKRGQDVALRCDPISGHVSLFWYQQALGQGPEFLTYFQNEAQLDKSGLPSDRFFAERPEGSVSTLKIQRTQQEDSAVYLCASKTSGRAYEQYFGPGTRLTVT.